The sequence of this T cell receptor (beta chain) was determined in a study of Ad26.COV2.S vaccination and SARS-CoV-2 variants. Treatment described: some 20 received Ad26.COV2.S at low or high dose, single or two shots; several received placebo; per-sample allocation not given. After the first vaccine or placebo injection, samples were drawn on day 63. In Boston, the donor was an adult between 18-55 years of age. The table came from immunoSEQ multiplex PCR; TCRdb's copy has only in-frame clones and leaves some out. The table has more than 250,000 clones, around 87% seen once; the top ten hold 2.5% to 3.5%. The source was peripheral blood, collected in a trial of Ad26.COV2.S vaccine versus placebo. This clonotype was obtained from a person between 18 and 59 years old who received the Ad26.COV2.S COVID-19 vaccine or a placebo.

The CDR3 sequence is CAWSVPASGSILFYEQYF. For the CDR3, the DNA is TGTGCCTGGAGTGTACCGGCTAGCGGGAGTATACTGTTCTACGAGCAGTACTTC. This chain links TRBV30 with TRBJ2-7, with 10 bases identical to TRBD2. The CDR3 covers 18 residues. V was clipped by 0 bases and J by 3 bases; unmatched bases: 14. CDR1 and CDR2 (germline): GTSNPN, SVGIG (reference sequence). The entire variable domain, with the rest obtained from reference TRBV30 and TRBJ2-7, is as follows: SQTIHQWPATLVQPVGSPLSLECTVEGTSNPNLYWYRQAAGRGLQLLFYSVGIGQISSEVPQNLSASRPQDRQFILSSKKLLLSDSGFYLCAWSVPASGSILFYEQYFGPGTRLTVT.